These 16 T cell receptor beta chains were all obtained from the same sample, sequenced in a study of blood T cell repertoires in COVID-19. Using immunoSEQ multiplex PCR, the repertoire was profiled, and TCRdb retains in-frame clones only, with some absent. The top ten hold roughly 8.7% of the sample, which has roughly 200,000 clones, about 78% seen once. Sequencing used peripheral blood. All receptors derive from a woman aged 45-59 years with active or convalescent COVID-19.

The J gene is TRBJ2-3, the V gene TRBV7-3; 9 bases agree with TRBD2. Per the germline V gene, CDR1 is SGHTA and CDR2 is FQGTGA. The CDR3 has 15 residues. Unmatched junction bases numbered 9, after V lost 5 bases and J lost 6 bases. The CDR3, as DNA: TGTGCCAGCAGCAATAGCGGGGGATTCAGGGATACGCAGTATTTT. It yields the protein CASSNSGGFRDTQYF.

This chain links TRBV4-3 with TRBJ2-1; a weak D match, TRBD2 (5 bases). Germline CDR1 and CDR2: LGHNA and YSLEER. The CDR3 spans 13 residues. Trimming shortened V by 0 bases and J by 7 bases, and 7 bases separated the two germline ends. This CDR3 is CASSQERENEQFF. The CDR3 nucleotides read TGCGCCAGCAGCCAAGAGAGGGAGAATGAGCAGTTCTTC.

This clone was counted only a few times. J is TRBJ2-5 and V is TRBV9; possible D gene TRBD2, 6 bases. The ends were cut back, 2 bases at V and 6 bases at J, with 14 bases in the middle. Germline V gives CDR1 SGDLS, CDR2 YYNGEE. The CDR3 consists of 14 residues. The CDR3 DNA sequence: TGTGCCAGCAGCGTTGAACCGGGGGTACAGACCCAGTACTTC. Its protein is CASSVEPGVQTQYF.

The chain couples TRBV5-5 to TRBJ1-2; 8 positions match TRBD1. This CDR3 is built from 14 residues. Germline V CDR1 and CDR2: SGHKS, YYEKEE (reference sequence). The V segment lost 0 bases and the J segment 2 bases; nucleotides outside the gene matches: 0. The CDR3 DNA reads TGTGCCAGCAGCTTGGACAGGGGGAACTATGGCTACACCTTC. Its protein is CASSLDRGNYGYTF.

V is TRBV2 and J is TRBJ1-5; 8 nucleotides match TRBD1. Germline V gives CDR1 SNHLY, CDR2 FYNNEI. The CDR3 covers 16 residues. The V gene end was trimmed by 10 bases and the J gene end by 3 bases; junction bases not matched to a gene: 14. This CDR3 reads CATRPGQGYDNQPQHF. The CDR3, as DNA: TGTGCCACGCGCCCCGGACAGGGATATGACAATCAGCCCCAGCATTTT.

The chain employs TRBV28 and TRBJ2-7, with 10 positions matching TRBD2. Germline loops: CDR1 MDHEN, CDR2 SYDVKM. V lost 6 bases, J lost 3 bases, and 5 bases stayed unmatched. The CDR3 length is 14 residues. The CDR3 DNA is TGTGCCAGCAGAGCTAGCGGGAGTCTCTACGAGCAGTACTTC. Residues: CASRASGSLYEQYF.

The J gene is TRBJ1-4, the V gene TRBV9; TRBD1 might be the D (6 bases). The CDR3 runs to 14 residues. The ends were cut back, 4 bases at V and 8 bases at J, with 15 bases in the middle. Germline V gene sequence: CDR1 SGDLS, CDR2 YYNGEE. CDR3 DNA: TGTGCCAGCAGCTCAAGGGGGTTCGGGGAAAAACTGTTTTTT. It codes for CASSSRGFGEKLFF.

This clone was seen only a few times. The chain carries TRBV18 and TRBJ1-6; 9 nucleotides agree with TRBD1. V gave up 4 bases and J gave up 10 bases; unmatched junction bases: 11. CDR3 length equals 16 residues. CDR1 is KGHSH, CDR2 LQKENI, per germline. CDR3 bases: TGTGCCAGCTCACGACTACCCGGGACAGGGTCCTCACCCCTCCACTTT. This translates into CASSRLPGTGSSPLHF.

The CDR3 nucleotides are TGTGCCACCAGCAGAGGCAAGGGGTACGAGCAGTACTTC. Amino acids: CATSRGKGYEQYF. The genes are TRBV15 and TRBJ2-7; D is possibly TRBD1 (5 bases). This CDR3 comprises 13 residues. Between the trimmed V and J ends, which lost 1 base and 4 bases, there was a span of 8 bases. Germline CDR1 is LNHNV and CDR2 is YYDKDF (reference sequence). The full variable domain, in which reference TRBV15 and TRBJ2-7 provide the parts outside the CDR3, is DAMVIQNPRYQVTQFGKPVTLSCSQTLNHNVMYWYQQKSSQAPKLLFHYYDKDFNNEADTPDNFQSRRPNTSFCFLDIRSPGLGDTAMYLCATSRGKGYEQYFGPGTRLTVT.

This clone was observed a handful of times. V and J are TRBV9 and TRBJ1-2, with 10 bases lining up with TRBD1. The CDR3 runs to 15 residues. Trimming removed 4 bases from V and 7 bases from J; junction bases left unmatched: 10. Germline CDR1 and CDR2: SGDLS and YYNGEE. The CDR3 DNA follows: TGTGCCAGCAGCCCCCGACAGGGGGCCGGGAGTGGCTACACCTTC. It encodes CASSPRQGAGSGYTF.

This clone was seen only once. The rearrangement links TRBV3-1 (or the pseudogene TRBV3-2) to TRBJ2-3, with D perhaps TRBD2 (5 bases). The V gene's germline CDR1 is LGHDT and CDR2 YNNKEL (reference sequence). V lost 2 bases and J lost 9, with 9 bases in between. The CDR3 extends over 12 amino acids. CDR3 protein: CASSQKGDTQYF. For the CDR3, the DNA is TGTGCCAGCAGCCAAAAGGGAGACACGCAGTATTTT.

In DNA form, the CDR3 reads TGCGCCAGCAGCCGCACATTCTCGGGACAGGGAGGGAAGTACCAAGAGACCCAGTACTTC. Residues: CASSRTFSGQGGKYQETQYF. The chain is built from TRBV4-3 and TRBJ2-5; 9 nucleotides match TRBD1. This CDR3 comprises 20 residues. Trimming at V came to 4 bases and at J to 0 bases, leaving 18 bases not matched to a gene. Germline-derived CDR1 and CDR2 are LGHNA and YSLEER.

The chain uses TRBV3-1 (or the pseudogene TRBV3-2) and TRBJ1-3, with D tentatively TRBD1 (5 bases). This CDR3 spans 16 amino acids. Trimming stripped 4 bases from V and 7 bases from J, with 20 bases between. Germline V lookup: CDR1 LGHDT, CDR2 YNNKEL (reference sequence). In DNA, the CDR3 is TGTGCCAGCAGCCGCTTGAGGCCGGGGGATGGGAACACCATATATTTT. Protein sequence: CASSRLRPGDGNTIYF.

This chain connects TRBV7-3 to TRBJ2-3; 11 nucleotides agree with TRBD2. V lost 5 bases to trimming and J lost 14 bases; unmatched junction nucleotides: 15. This CDR3 comprises 15 residues. Germline V CDR1 and CDR2: SGHTA, FQGTGA. The CDR3, as DNA: TGTGCCAGCAGCCCTCGGGGGGCTAGCGGGGGGCATCTGTATTTT. Translating it yields CASSPRGASGGHLYF.

V is TRBV4-3 and J is TRBJ1-4, with a tentative D call TRBD1 (6 bases). Trimming took 1 base from V and 7 from J, leaving 16 bases between them. The CDR3 contains 16 residues. Germline V gives CDR1 LGHNA, CDR2 YSLEER. CDR3 nucleotide sequence: TGCGCCAGCAGCCAAGGTTTAGGGGGAACGGGTGAAAAACTGTTTTTT. It translates to CASSQGLGGTGEKLFF.

This clone was found a few times. The chain carries TRBV4-2 and TRBJ2-7, with a weak D call TRBD2 (5 bases). Germline-derived CDR1 and CDR2 are LGHNA and YNFKEQ. With 0 bases removed from V and 3 bases from J, the gap between germline ends came to 9 bases. CDR3 size: 14 residues. The CDR3 loop reads CASSQDRGNYEQYF. The CDR3 region has the DNA TGTGCCAGCAGCCAAGATCGGGGTAACTACGAGCAGTACTTC.